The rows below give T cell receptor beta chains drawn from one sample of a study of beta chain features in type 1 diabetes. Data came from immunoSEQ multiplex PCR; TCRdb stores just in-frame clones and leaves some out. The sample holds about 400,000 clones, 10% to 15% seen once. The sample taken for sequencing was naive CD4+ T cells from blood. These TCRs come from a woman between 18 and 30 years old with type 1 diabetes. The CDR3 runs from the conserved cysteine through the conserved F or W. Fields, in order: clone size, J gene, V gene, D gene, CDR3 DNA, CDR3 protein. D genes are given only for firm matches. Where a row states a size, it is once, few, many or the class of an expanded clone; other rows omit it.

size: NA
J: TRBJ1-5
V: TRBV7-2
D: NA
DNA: TGTGCCAGCACAGGGGCGTCCTTGAATGGGGAGCCCCAGCATTTT
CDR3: CASTGASLNGEPQHF

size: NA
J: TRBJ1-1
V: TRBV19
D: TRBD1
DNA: TGTGCCAGTAGCCGTACAGGGGTAGGGACTGAAGCTTTCTTT
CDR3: CASSRTGVGTEAFF

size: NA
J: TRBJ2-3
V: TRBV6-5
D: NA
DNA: TGTGCCAGCAGGGCCATCTCAGATACGCAGTATTTT
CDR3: CASRAISDTQYF

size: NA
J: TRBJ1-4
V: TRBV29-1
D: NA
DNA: TGCAGCGTTGGACTCCCCCCGGGTAATGAAAAACTGTTTTTT
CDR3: CSVGLPPGNEKLFF

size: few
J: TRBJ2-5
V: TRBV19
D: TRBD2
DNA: TGTGCCAGTAGTACTAGCGGGGGGTATGGGGAGACCCAGTACTTC
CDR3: CASSTSGGYGETQYF

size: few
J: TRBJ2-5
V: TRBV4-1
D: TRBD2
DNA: TGCGCCAGCAGCCAAGGAGTGAGGCTAGCGGGAGAAGAGACCCAGTACTTC
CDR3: CASSQGVRLAGEETQYF

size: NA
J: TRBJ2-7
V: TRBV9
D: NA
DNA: TGTGCCAGCAGCCCGCTTCAGGGCCCCAAGTCCTACGAGCAGTACTTC
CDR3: CASSPLQGPKSYEQYF

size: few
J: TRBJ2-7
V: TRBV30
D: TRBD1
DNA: TGTGCCTGGACCGGGACAGGGGTCAACTACGAGCAGTACTTC
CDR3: CAWTGTGVNYEQYF

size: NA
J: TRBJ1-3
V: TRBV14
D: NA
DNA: TGTGCCAGCAGCCAAGTGGGGGGGACGAACACCATATATTTT
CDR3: CASSQVGGTNTIYF

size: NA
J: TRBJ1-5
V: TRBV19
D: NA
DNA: TGTGCCAGTAGAACGACAGAGAATCAGCCCCAGCATTTT
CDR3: CASRTTENQPQHF

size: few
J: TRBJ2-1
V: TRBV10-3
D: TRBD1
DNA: TGTGCCATCAAGAGGACAGGGGATAACAATGAGCAGTTCTTC
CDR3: CAIKRTGDNNEQFF

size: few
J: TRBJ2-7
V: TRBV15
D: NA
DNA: TGTGCCACCAGCAGAGATCTAAGTTTCCAGACAGAGCAGTACTTC
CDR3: CATSRDLSFQTEQYF

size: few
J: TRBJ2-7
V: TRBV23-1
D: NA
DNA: TGCGCCAGCAGGCCTTTGAGACAGTCCTACGAGCAGTACTTC
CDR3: CASRPLRQSYEQYF

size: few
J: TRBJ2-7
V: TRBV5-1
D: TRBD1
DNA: TGCGCCAGCAGCTCAAACCTTCCGGACAGGCGACTCTACGAGCAGTACTTC
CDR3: CASSSNLPDRRLYEQYF

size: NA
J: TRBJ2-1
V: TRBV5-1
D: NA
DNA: TGCGCCAGCAGCTCGTTTGAGGGGGGGATGTACAATGAGCAGTTCTTC
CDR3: CASSSFEGGMYNEQFF

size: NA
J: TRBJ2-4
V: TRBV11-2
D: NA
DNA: TGTGCCAGCAGCTTTACGGTCGAGAACATTCAGTACTTC
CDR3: CASSFTVENIQYF

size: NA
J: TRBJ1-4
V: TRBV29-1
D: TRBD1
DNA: TGCAGCTCCTTGGACAGGGGAAATGAAAAACTGTTTTTT
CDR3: CSSLDRGNEKLFF

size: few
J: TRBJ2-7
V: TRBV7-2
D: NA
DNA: TGTGCCAGCAGCTTAACCGGGTCTTCGTACGAGCAGTACTTC
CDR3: CASSLTGSSYEQYF

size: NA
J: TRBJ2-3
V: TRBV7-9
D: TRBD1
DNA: TGTGCCAGCAGCCCAGGACAGGGGGGAGATACGCAGTATTTT
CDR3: CASSPGQGGDTQYF

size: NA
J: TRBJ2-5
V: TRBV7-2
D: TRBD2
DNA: TGTGCCAGCAGCTCGCGGGAGCCAGAGACCCAGTACTTC
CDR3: CASSSREPETQYF

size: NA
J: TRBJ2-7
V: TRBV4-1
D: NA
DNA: TGCGCCAGCAGCCAAGGCAGCAGGATAAAAGGCCCGAGCTACGAGCAGTACTTC
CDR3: CASSQGSRIKGPSYEQYF

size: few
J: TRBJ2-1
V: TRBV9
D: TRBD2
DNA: TGTGCCAGCAGCGGGACCGGGACTAGCGGGACGGGTGAGCAGTTCTTC
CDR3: CASSGTGTSGTGEQFF

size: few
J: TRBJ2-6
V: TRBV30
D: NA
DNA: TGTGCCTGGAGCGTGACTTCTTCTGGGGCCAACGTCCTGACTTTC
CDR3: CAWSVTSSGANVLTF

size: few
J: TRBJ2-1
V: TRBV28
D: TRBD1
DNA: TGTGCCAGCAGGCGGACAGGGTCCTACAATGAGCAGTTCTTC
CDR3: CASRRTGSYNEQFF

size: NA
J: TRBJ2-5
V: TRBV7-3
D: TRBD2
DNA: TGTGCCAGCAGCTTAACGTCCCCTAGCGGGCCAGGGGAGACCCAGTACTTC
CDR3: CASSLTSPSGPGETQYF

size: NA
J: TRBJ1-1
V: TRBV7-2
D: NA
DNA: TGTGCCAGCAGCTTTGGGCAAGACACTGAAGCTTTCTTT
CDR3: CASSFGQDTEAFF

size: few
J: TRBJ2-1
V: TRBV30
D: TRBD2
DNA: TGTGCCTGGACTCGCGGGGGAGTTTACAATGAGCAGTTCTTC
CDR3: CAWTRGGVYNEQFF

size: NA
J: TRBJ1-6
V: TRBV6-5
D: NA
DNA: TGTGCCCATCGGGAGGGTGCCGATAATTCACCCCTCCACTTT
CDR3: CAHREGADNSPLHF

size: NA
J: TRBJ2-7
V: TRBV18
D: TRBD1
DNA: TGTGCCAGCTCACCCGGGACAGGGGTTACCTACGAGCAGTACTTC
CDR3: CASSPGTGVTYEQYF

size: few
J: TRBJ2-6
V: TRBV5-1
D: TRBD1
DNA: TGCGCCAGCAGCTTAGACGTGGACAGGGGGACTTCCTCTGGGGCCAACGTCCTGACTTTC
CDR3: CASSLDVDRGTSSGANVLTF